The 2 T cell receptor beta chains given below trace back to one sample, sequenced in a study of shared clonotypes between healthy human individuals. Here immunoSEQ multiplex PCR was the method, and the copy in TCRdb shows in-frame clones only, minus some. The profile shows about 2.3 million clones, 85% to 95% of them singletons. Sample: naive CD4+ T cells from PBMCs. This sample's subset: CD45RA+ positively selected. These receptors all come from a man between 18 and 35 years old in good health. Some clones in this sample may be carry-over from other donors' samples.

The chain combines TRBV7-7 with TRBJ2-1; tentative D call: TRBD1 (6 bases). The V gene's germline CDR1 is SSHAT and CDR2 FNYEAQ (reference sequence). CDR3 length: 14 amino acids. The V end was cut by 6 bases, the J end by 8 bases, with 17 bases between. CDR3 loop: CASSQGIISDEQFF. DNA for the CDR3: TGTGCCAGCAGTCAGGGGATAATATCGGATGAGCAGTTCTTC.

The gene calls are TRBV29-1 and TRBJ2-3, with a tentative D call TRBD1 (6 bases). This CDR3 is 15 amino acids long. The V and J ends lost 4 bases and 1 base respectively, with 15 bases between them. Germline CDR1 reads SQVTM; CDR2 reads ANQGSEA. CDR3 amino acids: CSVAGQPRRTDTQYF. CDR3 coding DNA: TGCAGCGTTGCAGGACAGCCCCGCCGCACAGATACGCAGTATTTT.